This T cell receptor (beta chain) originates from a study of beta chain features in type 1 diabetes (dated by TCRdb to 2017 to 2018). The study in broad terms: Mean age, gender distribution, total cell number and subset yield did not differ between patients and healthy donors. The study compared TCRB repertoires of sorted circulating CD4+ T cell subsets between recently diagnosed type 1 diabetes patients and matched healthy donors. A total of roughly 100 million sorted cells were examined across all samples, and the number of cells per subset was strongly correlated with RNA yield. Regulatory and stem cell-like memory subsets were obtained from only 8 patients and roughly 8 healthy donors, while naive and central memory subsets were obtained from all 28 donors. The paper's findings and limits, for the study overall: Because cDNA was sequenced instead of genomic DNA, activated cells with high expression could be over-represented, although the groups did not differ in activation or CD3 levels. Naive, central memory and regulatory TCRB repertoires appeared more similar among patients than among healthy donors. Type 1 diabetes patients showed a moderate but significant shortening of TCRB CDR3 length in all four CD4+ subsets. Only small numbers of individuals were included in the HLA sub-analyses, which left unresolved whether HLA type had any influence on TCRB rearrangement. At VDJ recombination sites, patients with type 1 diabetes made fewer insertions and deleted more nucleotides, a pattern implying thymic rearrangement abnormalities. PCR might favor shorter templates, but patient and control samples were amplified and corrected together, so any skew would affect both groups equally.

Comment on this clone: The antigen this receptor binds is unknown. No base quality values were provided; no much bigger clone lies one nucleotide off.

Including the terminal cysteine and phenylalanine, the CDR3 comprises 17 residues. Only the CDR3 portion is preserved as DNA: 51 bases, with reading frame beginning at the first base. V is clipped by 1 base and J by 0 bases, and the sequence between their germline boundaries is 15 bases long. From a lookup of the germline V gene (reference sequence), CDR1 and CDR2 are SEHNR and FQNEAQ. Each donor gave one peripheral blood draw, approximately 120 mL on average, collected into heparinised tubes. Using a panel that included CD45RO, CCR7, CD25, CD127, CD95 and CD27, naive, central memory, regulatory and stem cell-like memory CD4+ T cells were sorted on a BD FACSAria II. Every sorted population had a purity above 95%. Right away, PBMCs were isolated by Lymphoprep density gradient centrifugation and were stained directly, with no culture step. Samples were stained and sorted in pairs, with one healthy donor and one patient per experiment, so that batch effects were minimized.

All of the isolated RNA was reverse transcribed with the High Capacity cDNA Reverse Transcription Kit, so expressed TCRB transcripts were sequenced. Deep immunoSEQ sequencing was applied to naive, central memory and regulatory T cell samples, giving an average of around 3.8 million total reads per sample. Sorted cells were lysed in RLT buffer and RNA was extracted with DNase-treated RNeasy Micro or Mini kits, depending on cell number. Each cell subset was processed on its own to prevent cross-contamination, while patient and healthy donor samples were processed together. The immunoSEQ multiplex PCR was used to amplify TCRB sequences from cDNA, generating 87-bp fragments that spanned the CDR3 region. Sequencing of the amplicons was performed on the Illumina HiSeq platform. On the study's bioinformatics: PCR bias was computationally corrected using synthetic template baselines, reads within Hamming distance 2 were collapsed, and singletons that could not be merged were discarded. Reads were aligned to IMGT to assign V, D and J genes, CDR3 length, and insertions or deletions at six rearrangement sites. Within each subset, clonotype counts were normalized to sorted cell number, and only after that were true diversity and Gini coefficients computed with the tcR R package. The overlap coefficient, calculated on TCRB nucleotide sequences, was used to quantify repertoire sharing. Out-of-frame TCRB sequences from naive cells were analyzed to stand in for the pre-selection repertoire. The table was pulled from immuneACCESS by TCRdb, which kept in-frame rearrangements only. Such tables lose some clones; where checked, under half of the loss comes from unresolved V genes, and the rest has no known cause. V, J and clone size derive from that table, while D and trimming were established from the DNA sequence. The sample yields about 410,000 clones; around 14% were counted once. 0.03% to 0.04% of the sample comes from the top ten.

The material sequenced was naive CD4+ T cells from blood. According to the study, the label for this sample's cell subset or site signals: true naive CD4+ T cells. The clonotype comes from a young man in good health. The V gene is TRBV7-9 and the J gene is TRBJ1-1, with the D gene not clear enough to name. CDR3 reads: CASSLGYGVDMNTEAFF. The nucleotides are TGTGCCAGCAGCTTAGGTTACGGGGTTGACATGAACACTGAAGCTTTCTTT. Reference TRBV7-9 and TRBJ1-1 genes cover what lies past the CDR3, so the full variable domain is DTGVSQNPRHKITKRGQNVTFRCDPISEHNRLYWYRQTLGQGPEFLTYFQNEAQLEKSRLLSDRFSAERPKGSFSTLEIQRTEQGDSAMYLCASSLGYGVDMNTEAFFGQGTRLTVV.